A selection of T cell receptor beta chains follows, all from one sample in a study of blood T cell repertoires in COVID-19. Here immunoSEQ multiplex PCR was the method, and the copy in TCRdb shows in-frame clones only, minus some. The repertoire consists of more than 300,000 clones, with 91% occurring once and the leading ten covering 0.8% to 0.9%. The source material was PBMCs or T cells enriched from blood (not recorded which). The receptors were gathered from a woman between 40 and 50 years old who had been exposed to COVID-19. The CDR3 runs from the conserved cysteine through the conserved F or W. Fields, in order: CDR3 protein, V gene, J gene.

CASTLLGTSGYNEQFF	TRBV13	TRBJ2-1
CASSQDGPYGYTF	TRBV4-3	TRBJ1-2
CASSESPPLQGVKDTQYF	TRBV25-1	TRBJ2-3
CASSKDNRGNTGELFF	TRBV21-1	TRBJ2-2
CSAPGNYGYTF	TRBV20-1	TRBJ1-2
CASSKTVNTEAFF	TRBV6-5	TRBJ1-1
CASKPRGGLNNEQFF	TRBV2	TRBJ2-1
CASSQTGPNQPQHF	TRBV27	TRBJ1-5
CASSKGERASYNSPLHF	TRBV21-1	TRBJ1-6
CASSEAPSGTGVALRPLHF	TRBV6-1	TRBJ1-6
CASRDRANQPQHF	TRBV27	TRBJ1-5
CASSTFRTGGGEQYF	TRBV19	TRBJ2-7
CASSRQGSGYGYTF	TRBV6-5	TRBJ1-2
CAWSADRARRNTIYF	TRBV30	TRBJ1-3
CASRPPGLRGETQYF	TRBV6-5	TRBJ2-5
CASRTSRDDSPLHF	TRBV5-6	TRBJ1-6
CASSPLTSQGVEQYF	TRBV7-2	TRBJ2-7
CASSFTGTSAPRYEQYF	TRBV7-6	TRBJ2-7
CASVGFGENYNEQFF	TRBV27	TRBJ2-1
CASSLLQTASYEQYF	TRBV5-6	TRBJ2-7
CASSPSLAYEQFF	TRBV7-3	TRBJ2-1
CASSSGVYNEQFF	TRBV7-9	TRBJ2-1
CASSRDRGGYGYTF	TRBV19	TRBJ1-2
CASSAQVGLSNQPQHF	TRBV7-2	TRBJ1-5